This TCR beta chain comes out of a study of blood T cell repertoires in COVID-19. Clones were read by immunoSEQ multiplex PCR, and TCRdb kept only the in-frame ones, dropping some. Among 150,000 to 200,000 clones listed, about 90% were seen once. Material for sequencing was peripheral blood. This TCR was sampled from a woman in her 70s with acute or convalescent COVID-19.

The CDR3 here is CSAGGSYEQYF. The CDR3 region has the DNA TGCAGTGCTGGGGGCTCTTACGAGCAGTACTTC. J is TRBJ2-7 and V is TRBV20-1; TRBD1 might be the D (6 bases). The CDR3 runs to 11 residues. V was cut by 5 bases and J by 4 bases, with 9 bases left in between. CDR1 is DFQATT, CDR2 SNEGSKA, per germline (reference sequence).